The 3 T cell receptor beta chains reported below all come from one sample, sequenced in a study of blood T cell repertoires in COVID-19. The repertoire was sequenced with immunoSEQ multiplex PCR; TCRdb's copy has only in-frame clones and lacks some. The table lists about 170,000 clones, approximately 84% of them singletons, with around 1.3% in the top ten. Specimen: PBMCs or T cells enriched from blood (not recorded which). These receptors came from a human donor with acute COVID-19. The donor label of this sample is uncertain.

The CDR3 loop is CASSHPQGASHEQYF. The CDR3 nucleotides read TGTGCCAGCAGCCACCCACAGGGGGCTTCCCACGAGCAGTACTTC. The rearrangement links TRBV3-1 (or the pseudogene TRBV3-2) to TRBJ2-7; TRBD1 aligns across 9 bases. The ends lost 3 bases at V and 5 bases at J; junction bases unmatched: 8. The CDR3 contains 15 residues. CDR1 and CDR2 from the germline V gene are LGHDT and YNNKEL (reference sequence).

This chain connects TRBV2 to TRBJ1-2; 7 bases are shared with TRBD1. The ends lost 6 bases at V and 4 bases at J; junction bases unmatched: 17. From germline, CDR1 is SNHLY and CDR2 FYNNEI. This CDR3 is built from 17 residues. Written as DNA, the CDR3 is TGTGCCAGCAGCATTCGAGGGGGCTCGGGTAATGGCTATGGCTACACCTTC. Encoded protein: CASSIRGGSGNGYGYTF.

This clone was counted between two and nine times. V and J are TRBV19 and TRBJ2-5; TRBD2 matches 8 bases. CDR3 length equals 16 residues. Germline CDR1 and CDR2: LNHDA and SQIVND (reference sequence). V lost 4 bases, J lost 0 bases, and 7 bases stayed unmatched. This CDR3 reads CASSNRLAPYQETQYF. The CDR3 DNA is TGTGCCAGTAGTAACCGACTAGCGCCCTACCAAGAGACCCAGTACTTC.